This T cell receptor (beta chain) was found in a study of blood T cells in healthy people across ages. Germline assignment: CDR1 SGHTA and CDR2 FQGTGA. There are 17 residues in the CDR3. No fewer than 6 million PBMCs went into each sample. Study observations and caveats: The fall in TCR beta diversity per million T cells was roughly linear with age.

A second PCR of about 7 to 12 cycles used a sample-barcoded 5' primer and a J-beta primer mix. TCRdb reprocessed the 5' RACE reads via MiXCR and lists one record per CDR3 protein. The data hold 1.6 million or so distinct CDR3 sequences, with 30% to 35% observed a single time. Turning to this clonotype: Its specificity is unknown. One end of the junction fails to match germline, which may point to a read error.

V and J are TRBV7-3 and TRBJ2-1; TRBD2 matches at 14 bases. Sequencing was performed on blood. The receptor comes from a woman between 25 and 40 years old in good health. The CDR3 protein is CTSSLAGLAGERNEQFF. CDR3 in DNA: TGTACCAGCAGCTTAGCGGGACTAGCGGGAGAAAGGAATGAGCAGTTCTTC.